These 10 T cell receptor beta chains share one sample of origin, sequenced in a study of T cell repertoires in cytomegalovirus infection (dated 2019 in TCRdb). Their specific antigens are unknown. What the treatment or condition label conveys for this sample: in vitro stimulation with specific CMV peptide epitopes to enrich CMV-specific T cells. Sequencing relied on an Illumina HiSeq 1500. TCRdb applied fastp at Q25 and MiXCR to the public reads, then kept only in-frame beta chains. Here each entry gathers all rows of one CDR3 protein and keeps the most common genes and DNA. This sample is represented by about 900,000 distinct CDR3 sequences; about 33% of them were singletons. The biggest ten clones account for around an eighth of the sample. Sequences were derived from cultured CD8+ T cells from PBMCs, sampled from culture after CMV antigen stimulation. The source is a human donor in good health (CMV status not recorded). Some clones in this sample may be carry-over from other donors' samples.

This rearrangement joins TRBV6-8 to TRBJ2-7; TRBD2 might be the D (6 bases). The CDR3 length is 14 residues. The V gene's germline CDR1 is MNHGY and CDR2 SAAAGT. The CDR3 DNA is TGTGCCAGCAGTAACTCATGGGGAGGCGACGAGCAGTACGTC. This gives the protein CASSNSWGGDEQYV.

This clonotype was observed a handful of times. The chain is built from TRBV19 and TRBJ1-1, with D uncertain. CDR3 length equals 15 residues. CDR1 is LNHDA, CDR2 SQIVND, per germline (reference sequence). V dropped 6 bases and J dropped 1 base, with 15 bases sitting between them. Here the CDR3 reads CASRPAMGRNTEAFF. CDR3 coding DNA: TGTGCCAGTAGACCGGCAATGGGAAGGAACACTGAAGCTTTCTTT.

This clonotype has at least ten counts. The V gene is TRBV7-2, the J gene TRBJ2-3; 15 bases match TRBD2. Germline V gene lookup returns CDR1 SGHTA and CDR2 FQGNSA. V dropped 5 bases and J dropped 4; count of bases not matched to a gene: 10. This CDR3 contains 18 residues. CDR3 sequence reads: CASSARTSGGVGPDTQYF. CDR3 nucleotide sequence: TGTGCCAGCAGCGCCCGGACTAGCGGGGGGGTCGGGCCAGATACGCAGTATTTT.

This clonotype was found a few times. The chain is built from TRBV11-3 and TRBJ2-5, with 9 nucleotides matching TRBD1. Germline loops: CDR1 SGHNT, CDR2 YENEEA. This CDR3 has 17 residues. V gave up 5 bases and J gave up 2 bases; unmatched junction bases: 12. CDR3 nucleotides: TGTGCCAGCAGCGCAGAGGGGGACAGGGCCACTCAAGAGACCCAGTACTTC. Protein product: CASSAEGDRATQETQYF.

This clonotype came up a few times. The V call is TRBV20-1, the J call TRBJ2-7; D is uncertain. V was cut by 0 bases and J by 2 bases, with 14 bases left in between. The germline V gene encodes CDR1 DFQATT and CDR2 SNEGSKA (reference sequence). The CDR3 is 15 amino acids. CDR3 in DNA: TGCAGTGCTAGAGATCTGTCAGGCCTCCCCTACGAGCAGTACTTC. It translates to CSARDLSGLPYEQYF.

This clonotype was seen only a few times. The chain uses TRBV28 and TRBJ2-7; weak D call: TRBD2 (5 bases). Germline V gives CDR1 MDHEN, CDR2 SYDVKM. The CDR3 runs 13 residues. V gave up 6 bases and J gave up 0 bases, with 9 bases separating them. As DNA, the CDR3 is TGTGCCAGCAGACCGACTACCTCCTACGAGCAGTACGTC. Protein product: CASRPTTSYEQYV.

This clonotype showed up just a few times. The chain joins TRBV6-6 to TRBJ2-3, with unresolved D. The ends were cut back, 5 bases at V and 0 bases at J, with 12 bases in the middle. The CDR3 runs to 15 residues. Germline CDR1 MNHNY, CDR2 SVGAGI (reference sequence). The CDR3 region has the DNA TGTGCCAGCAGTCACCTATTCGCCAGCACAGATACGCAGTATTTT. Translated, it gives CASSHLFASTDTQYF.

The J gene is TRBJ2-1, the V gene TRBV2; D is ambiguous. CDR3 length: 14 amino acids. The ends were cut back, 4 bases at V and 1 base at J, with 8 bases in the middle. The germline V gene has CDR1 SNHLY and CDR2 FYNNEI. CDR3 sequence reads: CASSVSGSYNEQFF. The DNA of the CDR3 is TGTGCCAGCAGTGTAAGTGGGTCCTACAATGAGCAGTTCTTC.

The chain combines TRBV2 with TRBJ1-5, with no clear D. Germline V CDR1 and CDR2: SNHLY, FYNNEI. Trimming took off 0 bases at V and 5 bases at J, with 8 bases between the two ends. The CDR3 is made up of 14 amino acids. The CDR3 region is CASSEANNHQPQHF. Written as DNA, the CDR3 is TGTGCCAGCAGTGAAGCAAACAACCATCAGCCCCAGCATTTT.

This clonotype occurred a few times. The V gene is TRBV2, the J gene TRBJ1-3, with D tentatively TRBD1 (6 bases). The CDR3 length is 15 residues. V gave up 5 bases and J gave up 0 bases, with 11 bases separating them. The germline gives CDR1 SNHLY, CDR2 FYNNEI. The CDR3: CASSYTGSSGNTIYF. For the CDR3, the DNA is TGTGCCAGCAGTTACACAGGGTCCTCTGGAAACACCATATATTTT.